These 27 T cell receptor beta chains came from one sample sequenced in a study of blood T cell repertoires in COVID-19. The method was immunoSEQ multiplex PCR; TCRdb's version includes in-frame clones alone and lacks a portion of them. The table lists 60,000 to 85,000 clones, approximately 80% of them singletons, with around 38% in the top ten. Sequenced input: peripheral blood. The receptors derive from a man older than 75 with acute or convalescent COVID-19.

The J gene is TRBJ2-3, the V gene TRBV13; 8 nucleotides align to TRBD2. CDR3 length: 16 amino acids. CDR1 is PRHDT and CDR2 is FYEKMQ in the germline V gene (reference sequence). V gave up 9 bases and J gave up 0 bases; unmatched junction bases: 11. DNA of the CDR3: TGTGCCAGTCGCCAGGTAACTAGCGGAAGCACAGATACGCAGTATTTT. This gives the protein CASRQVTSGSTDTQYF.

The gene calls are TRBV19 and TRBJ1-2, with 7 bases matching TRBD1. V trimming: 5 bases; J trimming: 1 base; junction bases outside the gene matches: 7. The CDR3 covers 15 residues. Looked up from germline, CDR1 is LNHDA and CDR2 is SQIVND (reference sequence). The CDR3 DNA sequence: TGTGCCAGTAGTGACCGGGACAGACTTAACTATGGCTACACCTTC. It is translated as CASSDRDRLNYGYTF.

The chain is built from TRBV6-5 and TRBJ1-1, with TRBD1 matching 9 bases. Germline values: CDR1 MNHEY, CDR2 SVGAGI. CDR3 length equals 14 residues. V lost 7 bases, J lost 5 bases, and 8 bases stayed unmatched. The CDR3: CASTDRGKGTEAFF. The CDR3 region has the DNA TGTGCCAGCACCGACAGGGGGAAGGGAACTGAAGCTTTCTTT.

The chain uses TRBV3-1 (or the pseudogene TRBV3-2) and TRBJ2-3; D remains unclear. CDR1 is LGHDT and CDR2 is YNNKEL in the germline V gene (reference sequence). V lost 4 bases, J lost 6 bases, and 8 bases lay in between. This CDR3 contains 12 residues. Here the CDR3 DNA reads TGTGCCAGCAGCCGGTCCGCGGATACGCAGTATTTT. Translating gives CASSRSADTQYF.

This chain joins TRBV18 and TRBJ2-1, with 9 bases fitting TRBD2. This CDR3 region has 16 residues. The V and J ends lost 3 bases and 1 base, in that order; junction bases with no gene match: 4. Germline V gene sequence: CDR1 KGHSH, CDR2 LQKENI. The CDR3 DNA reads TGTGCCAGCTCACCTAGCGGGGGCGATTCCTACAATGAGCAGTTCTTC. Residues: CASSPSGGDSYNEQFF.

The chain carries TRBV30 and TRBJ2-5; 7 nucleotides align to TRBD1. This CDR3 spans 14 amino acids. Trimming cost V 1 base and J 7 bases; bases outside gene matches: 9. CDR1 GTSNPN and CDR2 SVGIG come from the germline V gene (reference sequence). The chain's CDR3 is CAWSAWTGVGTQYF. As DNA, the CDR3 is TGTGCCTGGAGTGCCTGGACAGGCGTTGGGACCCAGTACTTC.

The CDR3 region has the DNA TGTGCCAGCAGCACAGGGACAGGGGGGCAGGAAAAACTGTTTTTT. Its translation: CASSTGTGGQEKLFF. This rearrangement joins TRBV5-4 to TRBJ1-4, with 11 positions matching TRBD1. CDR1 and CDR2 from the germline V gene are SGHNT and YYREEE (reference sequence). There are 15 residues in the CDR3. V shed 4 bases and J 8 bases; nucleotides not matched to a gene: 7. The variable domain in full, with the rest retrieved from reference TRBV5-4 and TRBJ1-4, is ETGVTQSPTHLIKTRGQQVTLRCSSQSGHNTVSWYQQALGQGPQFIFQYYREEENGRGNFPPRFSGLQFPNYSSELNVNALELDDSALYLCASSTGTGGQEKLFFGSGTQLSVL.

The rearrangement links TRBV28 to TRBJ1-4; 10 bases agree with TRBD1. From germline, CDR1 is MDHEN and CDR2 SYDVKM. V dropped 3 bases and J dropped 8; count of bases not matched to a gene: 3. This CDR3 has 14 amino acids. The CDR3 DNA reads as TGTGCCAGCAGTTTGGACAGGGGGACAGAAAAACTGTTTTTT. Amino acids: CASSLDRGTEKLFF.

The chain employs TRBV6-5 and TRBJ1-1; D unclear. Trimming cost V 2 bases and J 4 bases, with 8 bases left between them. Per germline, CDR1 MNHEY and CDR2 SVGAGI. The CDR3 length is 13 residues. CDR3: CASSYRMSTEAFF. The CDR3 bases are TGTGCCAGCAGTTACCGAATGAGCACTGAAGCTTTCTTT.

The CDR3 DNA reads as TGTGCCAGCAGCTTAGGGGGGGTACACGCCGAGACCCAGTACTTC. This codes for CASSLGGVHAETQYF. The V gene is TRBV7-3, the J gene TRBJ2-5; 7 bases match TRBD2. CDR1 is SGHTA and CDR2 is FQGTGA in the germline V gene. This CDR3 region has 15 residues. Trimming removed 2 bases from V and 5 bases from J; junction bases left unmatched: 8.

The chain recombines TRBV7-2 with TRBJ1-1; 7 bases map to TRBD1. V shed 0 bases and J 2 bases; nucleotides not matched to a gene: 6. The germline gives CDR1 SGHTA, CDR2 FQGNSA. The CDR3 contains 16 residues. This chain's CDR3 is CASSLASGGKNTEAFF. The CDR3 nucleotides read TGTGCCAGCAGCTTAGCTTCAGGGGGGAAAAACACTGAAGCTTTCTTT.

The V and J genes are TRBV18 and TRBJ1-3, with D tentatively TRBD1 (5 bases). V lost 0 bases and J lost 0, with 15 bases in between. The CDR3 covers 18 residues. The germline V gene encodes CDR1 KGHSH and CDR2 LQKENI. In DNA, the CDR3 is TGTGCCAGCTCACCACCGACAGCGACAGACCTCTCTGGAAACACCATATATTTT. It yields the protein CASSPPTATDLSGNTIYF.

The V and J genes are TRBV6-2 or TRBV6-3 and TRBJ1-1; D gene uncertain. Germline CDR1 and CDR2: MNHEY and SVGEGT. Trimming left V 6 bases short and J 0 bases short, with 11 bases between. The CDR3 contains 14 residues. CDR3 bases: TGTGCCAGCAGCCCTCCGAGCGTGAACACTGAAGCTTTCTTT. Protein sequence: CASSPPSVNTEAFF.

The chain joins TRBV7-2 to TRBJ2-7; the match to TRBD2 covers 8 bases. Germline CDR1 is SGHTA and CDR2 is FQGNSA. Unmatched junction bases numbered 12, after V lost 5 bases and J lost 6 bases. The CDR3 length is 15 residues. The CDR3, as DNA: TGTGCCAGCAGCCTTAGCGGGGAGGGCCTCTCCGAGCAGTACTTC. Translation gives CASSLSGEGLSEQYF. The full variable domain, completed using reference TRBV7-2 and TRBJ2-7, is GAGVSQSPSNKVTEKGKDVELRCDPISGHTALYWYRQSLGQGLEFLIYFQGNSAPDKSGLPSDRFSAERTGGSVSTLTIQRTQQEDSAVYLCASSLSGEGLSEQYFGPGTRLTVT.

This chain connects TRBV10-1 to TRBJ2-1; TRBD2 aligns across 16 bases. The J segment lost 7 bases and the V segment lost 5 bases, leaving 5 bases of the junction unmatched. Germline V gene lookup returns CDR1 WNHNN and CDR2 SYGVQD (reference sequence). The CDR3 is made up of 16 amino acids. CDR3: CASSSGLAGGENEQFF. CDR3 nucleotide sequence: TGCGCCAGCAGTTCGGGACTAGCGGGAGGGGAAAATGAGCAGTTCTTC.

This clone occurred many times. V gene TRBV28 combines with J gene TRBJ2-1; D not certain. The CDR3 spans 10 residues. Trimming left V 3 bases short and J 8 bases short, with 2 bases between. CDR1 and CDR2 from the germline V gene are MDHEN and SYDVKM. The CDR3 DNA reads as TGTGCCAGCAGTTTCGATGAGCAGTTCTTC. Encoded protein: CASSFDEQFF.

The chain carries TRBV5-1 and TRBJ2-7; D possibly corresponds to TRBD2 (7 bases). The V and J ends lost 0 bases and 1 base respectively, with 17 bases between them. Germline CDR1 reads SGHRS; CDR2 reads YFSETQ. The CDR3 is 17 residues long. CDR3 protein: CASSLAGGHLSSYEQYF. In DNA, the CDR3 is TGCGCCAGCAGCTTGGCCGGGGGGCATCTCAGTTCCTACGAGCAGTACTTC.

The chain combines TRBV7-6 with TRBJ2-7; possibly TRBD2 for D (6 bases). This CDR3 has 13 residues. Trimming shortened V by 5 bases and J by 3 bases, and 11 bases separated the two germline ends. CDR1 is SGHVS and CDR2 is FNYEAQ in the germline V gene. Here the CDR3 DNA reads TGTGCCAGCAGCCTTAGGCGGGACTACGAGCAGTACTTC. Its translation: CASSLRRDYEQYF.

This clone was seen just once. The rearrangement joins TRBV7-2 to TRBJ1-2, with TRBD1 matching over 8 bases. The CDR3 has 13 residues. The trim removed 5 bases at V and 5 bases at J, leaving 4 bases unmatched. The germline gives CDR1 SGHTA, CDR2 FQGNSA. CDR3 bases: TGTGCCAGCAGCGCGGGACAGGCTTATGGCTACACCTTC. It specifies CASSAGQAYGYTF.

V usage is TRBV2 and J usage is TRBJ1-4, with TRBD1 matching 7 bases. Germline V gene data show CDR1 as SNHLY and CDR2 as FYNNEI. V gave up 7 bases and J gave up 6 bases; unmatched junction bases: 5. This CDR3 spans 13 amino acids. Written as DNA, the CDR3 is TGTGCCAGCACTCAAGACAGGGATGAAAAACTGTTTTTT. It encodes CASTQDRDEKLFF.

CDR3 coding DNA: TGTGCCAGCAGCCACGGGGGGAGCAATCAGCCCCAGCATTTT. As protein: CASSHGGSNQPQHF. The chain carries TRBV3-1 (or the pseudogene TRBV3-2) and TRBJ1-5; TRBD1 is a possible D gene (5 bases). CDR1 and CDR2 (germline): LGHDT, YNNKEL (reference sequence). With 3 bases removed from V and 1 base from J, the gap between germline ends came to 7 bases. This CDR3 has 14 residues.

This clone came up a few times. The CDR3 DNA reads as TGTGCCAGCGGGAGTCGGACTAGCGGGATCATATCCTACAATGAGCAGTTCTTC. It codes for CASGSRTSGIISYNEQFF. This chain joins TRBV19 and TRBJ2-1; 12 nucleotides agree with TRBD2. Trimming at V came to 9 bases and at J to 1 base, leaving 13 bases not matched to a gene. Germline CDR1 LNHDA, CDR2 SQIVND (reference sequence). This CDR3 has 18 amino acids.

V is TRBV5-4 and J is TRBJ1-2; 9 nucleotides agree with TRBD1. V was pared by 5 bases and J by 7 bases, with 12 bases of the junction left unmatched. Germline V gives CDR1 SGHNT, CDR2 YYREEE (reference sequence). The CDR3 is made up of 15 amino acids. In nucleotides, the CDR3 is TGTGCCAGCAGATACAGGACAGGGGCAGAATCTGGCTACACCTTC. The encoded protein is CASRYRTGAESGYTF.

The CDR3 sequence is CASIRTGGDNQPQHF. In DNA form, the CDR3 reads TGTGCCAGTATCCGGACAGGGGGCGACAATCAGCCCCAGCATTTT. The V and J genes are TRBV19 and TRBJ1-5, with 11 bases that match TRBD1. CDR3 length equals 15 residues. V lost 7 bases, J lost 3 bases, and 5 bases stayed unmatched. The germline gives CDR1 LNHDA, CDR2 SQIVND (reference sequence).

The chain joins TRBV7-2 to TRBJ2-5, with 10 bases fitting TRBD2. Germline lookup yields CDR1 SGHTA and CDR2 FQGNSA. J gave up 4 bases and V 1 base, and 6 bases lay outside the gene matches. This CDR3 contains 16 residues. The CDR3 protein is CASSLVGAGGPETQYF. The CDR3, as DNA: TGTGCCAGCAGCTTAGTTGGAGCGGGGGGGCCAGAGACCCAGTACTTC.

The gene calls are TRBV4-1 and TRBJ2-1; 10 bases map to TRBD2. The CDR3 extends over 18 amino acids. Looked up from germline, CDR1 is MGHRA and CDR2 is YSYEKL. Trimming removed 1 base from V and 8 bases from J; junction bases left unmatched: 14. The CDR3 reads CASSQVQTLAGVSHEQFF. CDR3 bases: TGCGCCAGCAGCCAAGTCCAGACTCTAGCGGGAGTTTCCCATGAGCAGTTCTTC.

The rearrangement links TRBV4-2 to TRBJ1-1; unclear D gene. Germline assignment: CDR1 LGHNA and CDR2 YNFKEQ. This CDR3 has 14 residues. Trimming shortened V by 2 bases and J by 4 bases, and 11 bases separated the two germline ends. The CDR3 DNA reads TGTGCCAGCAGCCAACCCGGGTCGGCCACTGAAGCTTTCTTT. Translation: CASSQPGSATEAFF.